One sample yielded the 13 T cell receptor beta chains listed below, sequenced in a study of CDR3 diversity in severe acne. Using its own MiXCR run on the PCR reads, TCRdb lists one record per CDR3 protein. The sample has about 98,000 distinct CDR3 sequences, around 53% seen once. Input material: blood. The receptors here all came from a male donor with acne.

The V gene is TRBV6-5, the J gene TRBJ1-5, with TRBD1 matching over 7 bases. The CDR3 loop spans 14 amino acids. The V segment lost 2 bases and the J segment 6 bases; nucleotides outside the gene matches: 4. Germline V gene sequence: CDR1 MNHEY, CDR2 SVGAGI. CDR3 region: CASSYDRAGQPQHF. In DNA form, the CDR3 reads TGTGCCAGCAGTTACGACAGGGCCGGTCAGCCCCAGCATTTT.

The chain uses TRBV20-1 and TRBJ1-5; D perhaps matches TRBD1 (5 bases). Deletions cut 0 bases from V and 3 bases from J, with 9 bases between. Germline V CDR1 and CDR2: DFQATT, SNEGSKA (reference sequence). The CDR3 has 14 amino acids. The CDR3: CSARDLGVNQPQHF. In nucleotides, the CDR3 is TGCAGTGCTAGAGATCTGGGGGTCAATCAGCCCCAGCATTTT.

The chain uses TRBV25-1 and TRBJ1-6, with 7 bases lining up with TRBD1. Per the germline V gene, CDR1 is MGHDK and CDR2 is SYGVNS. The CDR3 runs 14 residues. Germline trimming cut 4 bases from V and 10 bases from J; bases unmatched to any gene: 7. CDR3 sequence: CASSVTTGESPLHF. The CDR3 DNA is TGTGCCAGCAGTGTTACTACAGGGGAATCACCCCTCCACTTT.

The chain has TRBV29-1 and TRBJ1-4; D unresolved. The germline V gene has CDR1 SQVTM and CDR2 ANQGSEA. Trimming took 3 bases from V and 4 from J, leaving 9 bases between them. The CDR3 totals 13 residues. CDR3 nucleotide sequence: TGCAGCGTTGAGGGAACTGGTAATGAAAAACTGTTTTTT. This gives the protein CSVEGTGNEKLFF.

The chain has TRBV2 and TRBJ2-2; D not certain. This CDR3 contains 12 residues. The germline V gene has CDR1 SNHLY and CDR2 FYNNEI. V lost 6 bases to trimming and J lost 5 bases, with 7 bases between them. The CDR3 DNA reads as TGTGCCAGCAGCACCAAAACCGGGGAGCTGTTTTTT. It translates to CASSTKTGELFF. Using reference TRBV2 and TRBJ2-2 for the parts outside the CDR3, the full variable domain is EPEVTQTPSHQVTQMGQEVILRCVPISNHLYFYWYRQILGQKVEFLVSFYNNEISEKSEIFDDQFSVERPDGSNFTLKIRSTKLEDSAMYFCASSTKTGELFFGEGSRLTVL.

This clonotype came up once. The chain uses TRBV4-3 and TRBJ1-5; D not certain. Trimming pared 1 base from V and 2 bases from J, leaving 6 bases between. Germline lookup yields CDR1 LGHNA and CDR2 YSLEER. There are 14 residues in the CDR3. CDR3 loop: CASSQANRNQPQHF. In DNA form, the CDR3 reads TGCGCCAGCAGCCAAGCGAATCGCAATCAGCCCCAGCATTTT.

The chain employs TRBV5-1 and TRBJ2-1, with 9 bases fitting TRBD1. The CDR3 is 14 residues long. The germline gives CDR1 SGHRS, CDR2 YFSETQ. V lost 4 bases to trimming and J lost 10 bases; unmatched junction nucleotides: 9. The CDR3 DNA sequence: TGCGCCAGCAGCGAAGGGACAGGGAGGCGGGAGCAGTTCTTC. This encodes CASSEGTGRREQFF. Variable domain in full (rest from reference TRBV5-1 and TRBJ2-1): KAGVTQTPRYLIKTRGQQVTLSCSPISGHRSVSWYQQTPGQGLQFLFEYFSETQRNKGNFPGRFSGRQFSNSRSEMNVSTLELGDSALYLCASSEGTGRREQFFGPGTRLTVL.

Remarks on this clonotype: Possible read error: a much larger clone is one base away. Because it lacks the conserved phenylalanine or tryptophan at the end, this CDR3 is likely a read error. The gene calls are TRBV10-3 and TRBJ2-7; D tentatively fits TRBD1 or TRBD2 (6 bases each). Trimming took 0 bases from V and 2 from J, leaving 11 bases between them. Germline CDR1 ENHRY, CDR2 SYGVKD. The CDR3 extends over 15 amino acids. The CDR3 DNA reads as TGTGCCATCAGTGAGTCACAGGGAGGACCCTACGAGCAGTACCTC. Its translation is CAISESQGGPYEQYL.

The V call is TRBV15, the J call TRBJ1-5; the D gene is possibly TRBD1 (5 bases). V was shortened by 5 bases and J by 2 bases, with 10 bases between the two germline ends. Germline V gene lookup returns CDR1 LNHNV and CDR2 YYDKDF (reference sequence). The CDR3 length is 14 residues. The CDR3 bases are TGTGCCACCAGCCCTCGAGGGGGCAATCAGCCCCAGCATTTT. It translates to CATSPRGGNQPQHF.

In its sample, this clonotype is medium-sized (0.01 to 0.1%). Written as DNA, the CDR3 is TGCAGCGCCGGGACTAGCGGGTCCTACGAGCAGTACTTC. Residues: CSAGTSGSYEQYF. This rearrangement joins TRBV29-1 to TRBJ2-7, with 12 bases lining up with TRBD2. The V segment lost 7 bases and the J segment 1 base; nucleotides outside the gene matches: 2. The CDR3 runs 13 residues. Germline loops: CDR1 SQVTM, CDR2 ANQGSEA.

The rearrangement links TRBV5-1 to TRBJ2-1; 11 bases are shared with TRBD2. The length of the CDR3 is 15 residues. Germline CDR1 reads SGHRS; CDR2 reads YFSETQ. J gave up 4 bases and V 5 bases, and 5 bases lay outside the gene matches. In nucleotides, the CDR3 is TGCGCCAGCAGTCCGGGACTAGCGGAATACAATGAGCAGTTCTTC. Amino acids: CASSPGLAEYNEQFF.

This clonotype was recorded at least ten times. The rearrangement uses TRBV20-1 and TRBJ1-1, with D possibly matching TRBD1 (5 bases). The germline CDR1 and CDR2 sequences are DFQATT and SNEGSKA (reference sequence). V lost 0 bases and J 5 bases, leaving 13 bases between the germline ends. The length of the CDR3 is 14 residues. The CDR3 DNA follows: TGCAGTGCTAGAGATCGGGGGGGGGGAACTGAAGCTTTCTTT. It translates to CSARDRGGGTEAFF.

Note on this clonotype: An end of the junction does not agree with germline; a read error may underlie this. The chain combines TRBV9 with TRBJ2-7; the match to TRBD1 covers 7 bases. The length of the CDR3 is 15 residues. Germline V lookup: CDR1 SGDLS, CDR2 YYNGEE. The CDR3 coding sequence is TGTGCCAGTAGCGTAACAGGGGACCTCTCCTACGAGCAGTACTTC. It is translated as CASSVTGDLSYEQYF.